The sequence of this TCR beta chain was determined in a study of identical twins. The V and J ends lost 6 bases and 5 bases, in that order; junction bases with no gene match: 5. The germline V gene encodes CDR1 ENHRY and CDR2 SYGVKD. CDR3 length: 13 amino acids. This clonotype was counted a few times. Its specificity is unknown. Overall study results and limits: Out-of-frame beta chain sequences displayed weaker excess sharing between twins.

TCRdb re-derived calls from the 5' RACE reads in MiXCR, one entry per CDR3 protein. The sample has a few hundred thousand distinct CDR3 sequences; around 15% are singletons. These sequences were also reported in another study, on yellow fever vaccine responses in identical twins.

V and J are TRBV10-3 and TRBJ1-2, with 8 bases that match TRBD1. The receptor comes from a woman aged 18-30 years in good health. Sequenced material: CD4+ T cells sorted from blood. The CDR3 reads CAIRRGTGYGYTF. The CDR3 region has the DNA TGTGCCATCAGACGCGGGACAGGATATGGCTACACCTTC.